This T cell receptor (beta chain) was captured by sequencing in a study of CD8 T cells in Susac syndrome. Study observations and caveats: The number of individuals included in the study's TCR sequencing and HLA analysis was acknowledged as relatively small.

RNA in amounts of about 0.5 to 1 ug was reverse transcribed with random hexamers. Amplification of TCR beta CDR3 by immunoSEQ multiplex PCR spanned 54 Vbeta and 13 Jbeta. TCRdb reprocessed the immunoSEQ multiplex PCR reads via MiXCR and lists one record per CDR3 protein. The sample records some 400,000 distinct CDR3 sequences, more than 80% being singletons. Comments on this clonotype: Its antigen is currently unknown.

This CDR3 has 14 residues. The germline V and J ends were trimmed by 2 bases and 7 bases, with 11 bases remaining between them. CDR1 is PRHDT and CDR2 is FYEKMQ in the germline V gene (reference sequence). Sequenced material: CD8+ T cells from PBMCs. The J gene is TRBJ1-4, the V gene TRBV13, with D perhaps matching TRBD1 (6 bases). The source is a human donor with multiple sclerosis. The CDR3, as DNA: TGTGCCAGCAGCTTACGGCAGGGGTCTGAAAAACTGTTTTTT. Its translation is CASSLRQGSEKLFF.